The 23 T cell receptor beta chains listed next were all sequenced from one sample in a study of blood T cell repertoires in COVID-19. TCRdb's copy holds only in-frame clones and misses some; the assay was immunoSEQ multiplex PCR. This table holds 200,000 to 250,000 clones, 70% to 90% found once. The sample was peripheral blood. Receptors originate from a man aged 18 to 30 with active or convalescent COVID-19.

The chain joins TRBV6-4 to TRBJ2-7, with 10 bases lining up with TRBD2. V was clipped by 8 bases and J by 3 bases; unmatched bases: 13. Germline CDR1 MRHNA, CDR2 SNTAGT. The CDR3 is 16 residues long. CDR3 sequence: CASLPAGTSVSYEQYF. The CDR3 DNA sequence: TGTGCCAGCCTACCCGCCGGGACTAGCGTCAGCTACGAGCAGTACTTC.

CDR3 amino acids: CAWSRPGNYGYTF. The CDR3 bases are TGTGCCTGGAGTCGTCCGGGAAACTATGGCTACACCTTC. The chain uses TRBV30 and TRBJ1-2, with D hard to call. The V gene's germline CDR1 is GTSNPN and CDR2 SVGIG (reference sequence). The ends were cut back, 2 bases at V and 2 bases at J, with 9 bases in the middle. The CDR3 contains 13 residues.

The V and J genes are TRBV3-1 (or the pseudogene TRBV3-2) and TRBJ2-1, with a tentative D call TRBD2 (5 bases). Germline CDR1 is LGHDT and CDR2 is YNNKEL (reference sequence). V gave up 0 bases and J gave up 2 bases, with 5 bases separating them. This CDR3 has 14 amino acids. CDR3 residues: CASSQELAYNEQFF. The CDR3, as DNA: TGTGCCAGCAGCCAAGAACTAGCCTACAATGAGCAGTTCTTC.

The chain employs TRBV28 and TRBJ2-7, with 8 bases identical to TRBD2. The CDR3 sequence is 14 residues long. The germline CDR1 and CDR2 sequences are MDHEN and SYDVKM. V was pared by 7 bases and J by 2 bases, with 7 bases of the junction left unmatched. CDR3 nucleotide sequence: TGTGCCAGCACCCACCTCGGGGGGGCCTACGAGCAGTACTTC. This codes for CASTHLGGAYEQYF.

This clone was picked up one time. The chain couples TRBV3-1 (or the pseudogene TRBV3-2) to TRBJ2-5; 8 bases align to TRBD2. This CDR3 contains 14 residues. Unmatched junction bases numbered 3, after V lost 4 bases and J lost 2 bases. Germline V gene lookup returns CDR1 LGHDT and CDR2 YNNKEL (reference sequence). The CDR3 DNA reads TGTGCCAGCAGCCCCGGGGGGGGACAAGAGACCCAGTACTTC. Translating it yields CASSPGGGQETQYF.

The count of this clone is one. V and J are TRBV28 and TRBJ2-2; 14 bases fit TRBD2. CDR1 and CDR2 from the germline V gene are MDHEN and SYDVKM. The CDR3 is 19 amino acids. V lost 5 bases, J lost 4 bases, and 12 bases stayed unmatched. As DNA, the CDR3 is TGTGCCAGCAGTCAACCGGGACTAGCGGGAGTTCGTGGCACCGGGGAGCTGTTTTTT. This gives the protein CASSQPGLAGVRGTGELFF.

V and J are TRBV11-2 and TRBJ2-7; D gene uncertain. This CDR3 region has 15 residues. Trimming stripped 5 bases from V and 6 bases from J, with 20 bases between. Germline V CDR1 and CDR2: SGHAT, FQNNGV. CDR3 coding DNA: TGTGCCAGCAGCCCTGTGGTCTACGTTTCGGGCGAGCAGTACTTC. Protein product: CASSPVVYVSGEQYF.

This clone was picked up one time. This chain links TRBV20-1 with TRBJ2-1; D uncertain. Germline V lookup: CDR1 DFQATT, CDR2 SNEGSKA (reference sequence). Trimming took off 8 bases at V and 10 bases at J, with 15 bases between the two ends. This CDR3 comprises 11 residues. CDR3 bases: TGCAGTTTCGGTTTGGGCGCCGAGCAGTTCTTC. Its protein is CSFGLGAEQFF.

The V and J genes are TRBV9 and TRBJ1-1, with 9 bases identical to TRBD1. The V gene end was trimmed by 6 bases and the J gene end by 5 bases; junction bases not matched to a gene: 8. This CDR3 comprises 14 residues. Looked up from germline, CDR1 is SGDLS and CDR2 is YYNGEE. The CDR3 coding sequence is TGTGCCAGCACCCCGAACAGGGGGCAAACTGAAGCTTTCTTT. Translating it yields CASTPNRGQTEAFF. The full variable domain, its missing parts supplied by reference TRBV9 and TRBJ1-1, is DSGVTQTPKHLITATGQRVTLRCSPRSGDLSVYWYQQSLDQGLQFLIQYYNGEERAKGNILERFSAQQFPDLHSELNLSSLELGDSALYFCASTPNRGQTEAFFGQGTRLTVV.

V is TRBV28 and J is TRBJ1-5; weak D call: TRBD1 (5 bases). The CDR3 contains 14 residues. CDR1 and CDR2 from the germline V gene are MDHEN and SYDVKM. Trimming cost V 3 bases and J 7 bases, with 13 bases left between them. The chain's CDR3 is CASSFDQGSQPQHF. In nucleotides, the CDR3 is TGTGCCAGCAGTTTTGACCAGGGATCACAGCCCCAGCATTTT.

The chain uses TRBV18 and TRBJ2-1; D is possibly TRBD2 (5 bases). The V gene's germline CDR1 is KGHSH and CDR2 LQKENI. This CDR3 has 13 residues. Trimming stripped 6 bases from V and 10 bases from J, with 16 bases between. In nucleotides, the CDR3 is TGTGCCAGCTCGCGAGGGCCAGACGGGGAGCAGTTCTTC. Translation gives CASSRGPDGEQFF.

The V gene is TRBV10-1, the J gene TRBJ1-1, with D perhaps matching TRBD1 (6 bases). Deletions cut 0 bases from V and 5 bases from J, with 7 bases between. CDR3 length equals 13 residues. Per the germline V gene, CDR1 is WNHNN and CDR2 is SYGVQD (reference sequence). The CDR3, as DNA: TGCGCCAGCAGTGAGTCTCAGGGGACTGAAGCTTTCTTT. Its protein is CASSESQGTEAFF.

The chain couples TRBV2 to TRBJ2-7; 8 nucleotides match TRBD1. V shed 6 bases, J shed 2 bases, and the junction held 6 bases outside the gene matches. Germline assignment: CDR1 SNHLY and CDR2 FYNNEI. CDR3 size: 14 residues. CDR3 region: CASSPTGVPYEQYF. For the CDR3, the DNA is TGTGCCAGCAGCCCGACAGGGGTCCCCTACGAGCAGTACTTC. Filled out from reference TRBV2 and TRBJ2-7, the complete variable domain reads EPEVTQTPSHQVTQMGQEVILRCVPISNHLYFYWYRQILGQKVEFLVSFYNNEISEKSEIFDDQFSVERPDGSNFTLKIRSTKLEDSAMYFCASSPTGVPYEQYFGPGTRLTVT.

This chain joins TRBV5-1 and TRBJ2-5; 11 bases agree with TRBD2. The CDR3 has 16 residues. The V segment lost 4 bases and the J segment 5 bases; nucleotides outside the gene matches: 10. The V gene's germline CDR1 is SGHRS and CDR2 YFSETQ. The CDR3 DNA follows: TGCGCCAGCAGCACAGGGACTAGCGGAGTAGGGGAGACCCAGTACTTC. As protein: CASSTGTSGVGETQYF.

This clone appeared a few times. The chain recombines TRBV10-1 with TRBJ2-2, with 11 bases lining up with TRBD2. Trimming removed 5 bases from V and 5 bases from J; junction bases left unmatched: 1. The CDR3 totals 14 residues. In germline, CDR1 is WNHNN, CDR2 SYGVQD (reference sequence). The CDR3 protein is CASSRLAGTGELFF. The CDR3 DNA reads as TGCGCCAGCAGTAGACTAGCGGGAACCGGGGAGCTGTTTTTT.

This rearrangement joins TRBV10-1 to TRBJ2-3, with D possibly matching TRBD2 (6 bases). CDR3 length equals 14 residues. The V and J ends lost 4 bases and 4 bases respectively, with 12 bases between them. Germline V gives CDR1 WNHNN, CDR2 SYGVQD (reference sequence). CDR3 DNA sequence: TGCGCCAGCAGTGGGGGAGGATCCGCAGATACGCAGTATTTT. Translation: CASSGGGSADTQYF.

This clone was counted once. This chain uses TRBV6-1 with TRBJ1-1, with unresolved D. The CDR3 runs 14 residues. Trimming took 3 bases from V and 1 from J, leaving 9 bases between them. Germline CDR1 and CDR2: MNHNS and SASEGT. CDR3 sequence: CASSDKHKNTEAFF. The CDR3 DNA reads TGTGCCAGCAGTGACAAACACAAGAACACTGAAGCTTTCTTT.

This clone was found a few times. The chain combines TRBV3-1 (or the pseudogene TRBV3-2) with TRBJ1-2; D is possibly TRBD1 (5 bases). Trimming took off 5 bases at V and 7 bases at J, with 23 bases between the two ends. The V gene's germline CDR1 is LGHDT and CDR2 YNNKEL (reference sequence). CDR3 size: 16 residues. The CDR3: CASSVGSPGVRVGYTF. The CDR3 nucleotides read TGTGCCAGCAGCGTAGGGTCCCCGGGGGTACGGGTTGGCTACACCTTC.

The genes are TRBV4-3 and TRBJ2-7; 8 bases agree with TRBD1. J lost 2 bases, V lost 0 bases, and 3 bases had no gene match. From germline, CDR1 is LGHNA and CDR2 YSLEER. The CDR3 covers 15 residues. CDR3 in DNA: TGCGCCAGCAGCCAAGATCGGGACAGGCCCTACGAGCAGTACTTC. Its protein is CASSQDRDRPYEQYF.

The chain joins TRBV5-8 to TRBJ1-2, with D tentatively TRBD1 (5 bases). V shed 3 bases and J shed 4 bases, with 28 bases lying between them. There are 19 residues in the CDR3. Germline V gives CDR1 SGHTS, CDR2 YDEGEE. CDR3 DNA sequence: TGTGCCAGCAGCTCGACGAAGCTCCGACAGACCCCTCTACTCTATGGCTACACCTTC. Its protein is CASSSTKLRQTPLLYGYTF.

V usage is TRBV25-1 and J usage is TRBJ1-1; a weak D match, TRBD1 (6 bases). There are 15 residues in the CDR3. Germline V gene data show CDR1 as MGHDK and CDR2 as SYGVNS. V lost 7 bases and J lost 3, with 18 bases in between. CDR3 in amino acids: CASTGGNMWDTEAFF. Written as DNA, the CDR3 is TGTGCCAGCACTGGGGGCAATATGTGGGACACTGAAGCTTTCTTT.

This chain links TRBV28 with TRBJ2-7; 9 nucleotides align to TRBD1. The V gene end was trimmed by 6 bases and the J gene end by 0 bases; junction bases not matched to a gene: 9. The CDR3 sequence is 16 residues long. Germline V gene data show CDR1 as MDHEN and CDR2 as SYDVKM. DNA for the CDR3: TGTGCCAGCAGCTCGGACAGGGGACGGGGCTCCTACGAGCAGTACTTC. Amino acids: CASSSDRGRGSYEQYF.

The V call is TRBV24-1, the J call TRBJ2-1; 8 bases are shared with TRBD2. Germline V gene data show CDR1 as KGHDR and CDR2 as SFDVKD. V lost 8 bases, J lost 4 bases, and 0 bases stayed unmatched. The CDR3 loop spans 12 amino acids. The CDR3 sequence: CATTSGYNEQFF. CDR3 sequence (DNA): TGTGCCACCACTAGCGGGTACAATGAGCAGTTCTTC.